These 2 T cell receptor beta chains were all obtained from the same sample, sequenced in a study of human T cells and chemical hapten exposure. TCRdb re-called the RACE reads through MiXCR, storing one row per CDR3 protein. The table includes a few hundred thousand distinct CDR3 sequences, over 6% detected once. Specified time point: patch test 2, 6 weeks after DPC sensitization. Treatment of the sample: therapeutic diphenylcyclopropenone sensitization with weekly scalp DPC. Sequenced here: whole blood, sampled in connection with sensitization to the hapten diphenylcyclopropenone (DPC). The receptors were gathered from a woman between 18 and 29 years old with alopecia areata. Some clones in this sample may be carry-over from other donors' samples.

The chain combines TRBV12-5 with TRBJ2-1; D not certain. Germline V gene lookup returns CDR1 LGHNT and CDR2 FRNRAP. The CDR3 spans 14 residues. V was trimmed by 0 bases and J by 4 bases, leaving 7 bases between them. The CDR3 protein is CASGLVDGYNEQFF. The CDR3 DNA is TGTGCTAGTGGTTTGGTAGACGGTTACAATGAGCAGTTCTTC.

The rearrangement links TRBV4-2 to TRBJ2-1, with D tentatively TRBD2 (5 bases). The CDR3 totals 16 residues. The V and J ends lost 1 base and 7 bases respectively, with 17 bases between them. Per germline, CDR1 LGHNA and CDR2 YNFKEQ. In nucleotides, the CDR3 is TGTGCCAGCAGCCAAGGGTGGTATGCGGAGGAGAATGAGCAGTTCTTC. Its translation: CASSQGWYAEENEQFF.